This T cell receptor beta chain was retrieved from a study of blood T cells in healthy people across ages. Overall study: Per every two T cells, about one barcoded beta molecule was captured by template switching. Study outcomes and limitations: Donor CMV infection status was unknown, possibly confounding age-related changes in expanded clonotypes.

Next came a second PCR, run for about 7 to 12 cycles, which used a sample-barcoded 5' primer along with a J-beta primer mix. TCRdb reprocessed the 5' RACE reads via MiXCR and lists one record per CDR3 protein. The table records around 900,000 distinct CDR3 sequences, 45% to 60% of them present only once. This clonotype has a single count. Antigen unknown. V gave up 8 bases and J gave up 3 bases; unmatched junction bases: 3. This CDR3 contains 13 residues. The source of this sequence is a woman in her sixties in good health. Sequences were obtained from blood. This chain uses TRBV12-3 or TRBV12-4 with TRBJ1-5; 8 bases map to TRBD1. CDR3 bases: TGTGCCAGCCAGGGACAGGTCAATCAGCCCCAGCATTTT. This sequence encodes CASQGQVNQPQHF.